A selection of T cell receptor beta chains follows, all from one sample in a study of T cell responses to AZD1222 COVID-19 vaccine. Repertoires were generated with immunoSEQ multiplex PCR, while TCRdb's copy carries only in-frame clones and drops some. This sample has over 150,000 clones, with approximately 90% found just once. This material consisted of peripheral blood, taken 28 days after the second AZD1222 dose. Receptors originate from an adult who received the AZD1222 COVID-19 vaccine. Both conserved end residues are part of each CDR3. The order of the fields is clone size, D gene, J gene, V gene, CDR3 DNA, CDR3 protein. D genes are given only for firm matches. Not every row has a clone size; where given, it reads once, few, many or a size class.

. | . | TRBJ1-4 | TRBV5-1 | TGCGCCAGCAGCCCTGGACCGAAGAGGGAGGAAAAACTGTTTTTT | CASSPGPKREEKLFF
. | . | TRBJ2-1 | TRBV5-1 | TGCGCCAGCAGCTTGGCCGGCGGCGGAGGGAATGAGCAGTTCTTC | CASSLAGGGGNEQFF
. | . | TRBJ2-1 | TRBV5-8 | TGTGCCAGCAGAAGGGTAGGTCCCTCCTCCAATGAGCAGTTCTTC | CASRRVGPSSNEQFF
. | TRBD1 | TRBJ2-7 | TRBV30 | TGTGCCTGGAAGTCCGGGACATGGACAGGAGAGCAGTACTTC | CAWKSGTWTGEQYF
once | . | TRBJ2-7 | TRBV28 | TGTGCCAGCAGTCCCCCCCGGACTCTTACTACCTACGAGCAGTACTTC | CASSPPRTLTTYEQYF
few | . | TRBJ2-1 | TRBV1 | TGCACCAGCAGCCAAGTGGGACTAGCGGGAGCACGCAATGAGCAGTTCTTC | CTSSQVGLAGARNEQFF
. | TRBD1 | TRBJ2-1 | TRBV7-6 | TGTGCCAGCAGCTTACGGGACAGGGGGCTCAATGAGCAGTTCTTC | CASSLRDRGLNEQFF
once | . | TRBJ2-5 | TRBV7-9 | TGTGCCAGCAGACCGGACCACCCGAGGGAGACCCAGTACTTC | CASRPDHPRETQYF
. | . | TRBJ1-3 | TRBV27 | TGTGCCAGCAGTCCGGGGGGGGGTTCCCTTTCTGGAAACACCATATATTTT | CASSPGGGSLSGNTIYF
. | . | TRBJ2-1 | TRBV19 | TGTGCCAGTAGTATCCCCAGGGATTGGACCTACAATGAGCAGTTCTTC | CASSIPRDWTYNEQFF
. | . | TRBJ2-1 | TRBV18 | TGTGCCAGCTCACCACCGGCAGGGGCGTTAGGCAATGAGCAGTTCTTC | CASSPPAGALGNEQFF
. | TRBD1 | TRBJ2-7 | TRBV15 | TGTGCCACCCTGACAGGGGCCCACTACGAGCAGTACTTC | CATLTGAHYEQYF
. | . | TRBJ1-4 | TRBV7-9 | TGTGCCAGCAGCCTAATCGGGAGTGAAAAACTGTTTTTT | CASSLIGSEKLFF
. | . | TRBJ1-5 | TRBV4-1 | TGCGCCAGCAGCCAGGGACGGGGCAATCAGCCCCAGCATTTT | CASSQGRGNQPQHF
. | TRBD1 | TRBJ1-1 | TRBV19 | TGTGCCAGTACCCTCGGGACAGGGACTGAAGCTTTCTTT | CASTLGTGTEAFF
. | . | TRBJ2-5 | TRBV10-3 | TGTGCCATCTTCGGGGATTCCTTGGAGACCCAGTACTTC | CAIFGDSLETQYF
. | . | TRBJ2-3 | TRBV24-1 | TGTGCCACCAGTGAACTTAGCGGTAGCACAGATACGCAGTATTTT | CATSELSGSTDTQYF
once | . | TRBJ2-3 | TRBV5-5 | TGTGCCAGCAGCTTGGGGGATACGCAGTATTTT | CASSLGDTQYF
. | . | TRBJ2-6 | TRBV19 | TGTGCCAGTAGTATCCCCTATGATCGAACCCTCCACGTCCTGACTTTC | CASSIPYDRTLHVLTF
. | . | TRBJ1-2 | TRBV5-6 | TGTGCCAGCAGTCCCGTGACCGTTGAGTTTAACTATGGCTACACCTTC | CASSPVTVEFNYGYTF
. | TRBD1 | TRBJ1-6 | TRBV28 | TGTGCCAGCAGTTCCCCCGGGGGACAGGGGTATAATTCACCCCTCCACTTT | CASSSPGGQGYNSPLHF
. | . | TRBJ2-4 | TRBV7-2 | TGTGCCAGCAGCTGCTTCATCTGGGGGGAACTACTAGCCAAAAACATTCAGTACTTC | CASSCFIWGELLAKNIQYF
. | . | TRBJ2-2 | TRBV2 | TGTGCCAGCAGTGAAGCGCTTAGCGCTACGAACACCGGGGAGCTGTTTTTT | CASSEALSATNTGELFF
. | . | TRBJ1-2 | TRBV7-9 | TGTGCCAGCAGCGGAGGGGCAGGACTGGGGGAGGATGGCTACACCTTC | CASSGGAGLGEDGYTF
. | . | TRBJ1-4 | TRBV6-4 | TGTGCCAGCAGTGTTCCGGTTGGTGGAGAAAAACTGTTTTTT | CASSVPVGGEKLFF
few | TRBD1 | TRBJ2-7 | TRBV7-6 | TGTGCCAGCAGCTTGCCCCCCTCGACAGGGCGGAGCTCCTACGAGCAGTACTTC | CASSLPPSTGRSSYEQYF
. | . | TRBJ1-2 | TRBV6-5 | TGTGCCAGCAATTGGGCGGGCTATGGCTACACCTTC | CASNWAGYGYTF
. | . | TRBJ1-1 | TRBV30 | TGTGCCTGGAGTGTACTCGCCGGGGGGTACACTGAAGCTTTCTTT | CAWSVLAGGYTEAFF
. | . | TRBJ1-1 | TRBV7-9 | TGTGCCAGCAGCACGCGGGGAATCGCTGAAGCTTTCTTT | CASSTRGIAEAFF
. | TRBD2 | TRBJ2-1 | TRBV6-4 | TGTGCCAGCAGTGACTCCGCGGGAGGGTACAATGAGCAGTTCTTC | CASSDSAGGYNEQFF
. | . | TRBJ1-1 | TRBV6-2/TRBV6-3 | TGTGCCAGCAGTTTCCCTTTGGGGCTGGACACTGAAGCTTTCTTT | CASSFPLGLDTEAFF
once | TRBD2 | TRBJ2-7 | TRBV14 | TGTGCCAGCAGCCAAGGGTGGCGGGGGAACCCCTACGAGCAGTACTTC | CASSQGWRGNPYEQYF
few | TRBD2 | TRBJ2-1 | TRBV11-2 | TGTGCCAGCAGCTTCCATCTAGCGGAGGCCTCCTACAATGAGCAGTTCTTC | CASSFHLAEASYNEQFF
once | . | TRBJ2-1 | TRBV4-1 | TGCGCCAGCAGCCAAGGGAGGGGACAGTTCCTTCTGGAGCAGTTCTTC | CASSQGRGQFLLEQFF
. | . | TRBJ1-2 | TRBV7-2 | TGTGCCAGCAGCAAACGGGACGGCTATGGCTACACCTTC | CASSKRDGYGYTF
. | TRBD1 | TRBJ1-6 | TRBV30 | TGTGCCTACAGACCGGGACAGGTCTCTTCACCCCTCCACTTT | CAYRPGQVSSPLHF
. | . | TRBJ1-3 | TRBV6-2/TRBV6-3 | TGTGCCAGCAGTTACTCTGGGGTAGACACCATATATTTT | CASSYSGVDTIYF
. | TRBD2 | TRBJ2-2 | TRBV5-1 | TGCGCCAGCAGCCTACCGGGACTAGCGGGAGTCACCGGGGAGCTGTTTTTT | CASSLPGLAGVTGELFF
. | . | TRBJ1-2 | TRBV13 | TGTGCCAGCAGCTTGTTACTCCGGGGCTACACCTTC | CASSLLLRGYTF
. | TRBD2 | TRBJ2-7 | TRBV18 | TGTGCCAGCACCAAGGGAGGGGCCCACGAGCAGTACTTC | CASTKGGAHEQYF
. | TRBD1 | TRBJ1-2 | TRBV28 | TGTGCCAGCAGTGGGACAGGGGGCGCCCCAAGGGGCTATGGCTACACCTTC | CASSGTGGAPRGYGYTF
. | . | TRBJ2-6 | TRBV21-1 | TGTGCCAGCCTCCGGGGGCTAGTTACTGGGGCCAACGTCCTGACTTTC | CASLRGLVTGANVLTF
. | . | TRBJ2-7 | TRBV5-1 | TGCGCCAGCAGCTTGGCGGGGGACTCCTACGAGCAGTACTTC | CASSLAGDSYEQYF
. | . | TRBJ1-5 | TRBV30 | TGTGCCTGGAGCAGCGGGCTTGCTCAGCCCCAGCATTTT | CAWSSGLAQPQHF
. | TRBD1 | TRBJ2-7 | TRBV5-5 | TGTGCCAGCAGCTTGGTCGGGACAGGGAACCAAGAGCAGTACTTC | CASSLVGTGNQEQYF
. | TRBD1 | TRBJ2-2 | TRBV11-1 | TGTGCCAGTAGTTTGGAGACAGGGTTCACCGGGGAGCTGTTTTTT | CASSLETGFTGELFF
. | TRBD2 | TRBJ2-1 | TRBV5-4 | TGTGCCAGCAGCTTGGAATTGGCGGGAGGTGGAAATGAGCAGTTCTTC | CASSLELAGGGNEQFF
. | . | TRBJ2-2 | TRBV18 | TGTGCCAGCTTGGGAAGCACCGGGGAGCTGTTTTTT | CASLGSTGELFF
. | . | TRBJ2-7 | TRBV28 | TGTGCCAGCACCCCCCGAGTTGGTAAACGGACCTACTCCTACGAGCAGTACTTC | CASTPRVGKRTYSYEQYF
. | . | TRBJ1-2 | TRBV11-3 | TGTGCCAGCAGCTTTAGCGGGACAAGGGCCTATGGCTACACCTTC | CASSFSGTRAYGYTF
. | TRBD2 | TRBJ2-3 | TRBV6-5 | TGTGCCAGCAGGAGCGGGACGGCTACGCAGTATTTT | CASRSGTATQYF
. | . | TRBJ2-6 | TRBV7-3 | TGTGCCAGCAAAACCGCTTCTGGGGCCAACGTCCTGACTTTC | CASKTASGANVLTF
. | TRBD2 | TRBJ2-5 | TRBV29-1 | TGCAGCGTGCCATGGACGGGCGGGGGGACCCAGTACTTC | CSVPWTGGGTQYF
. | TRBD1 | TRBJ1-2 | TRBV4-2 | TGTGCCAGCAGCCATGAGGACAGGGGTAACTATGGCTACACCTTC | CASSHEDRGNYGYTF
. | . | TRBJ2-1 | TRBV12-3/TRBV12-4 | TGTGCCAGCACCGTGGCGGGATACAATGAGCAGTTCTTC | CASTVAGYNEQFF
. | TRBD2 | TRBJ2-1 | TRBV29-1 | TGCAGCGTCCTAACTAGCGGGAGGGCCCGTGAGCAGTTCTTC | CSVLTSGRAREQFF
. | TRBD1 | TRBJ1-5 | TRBV28 | TGTGCCAGCAGTAGAACGACAGGGGATCGTCAGCCCCAGCATTTT | CASSRTTGDRQPQHF
. | . | TRBJ2-4 | TRBV28 | TGTGCCAGCAGTTTGACACCGGGCATTCAGTACTTC | CASSLTPGIQYF